This T cell receptor (beta chain) was captured in a study of shared clonotypes between healthy human individuals. Overall study results and limits: Tissues were not sampled, only blood, and their repertoires likely differ. Across several donors, naive CD4 shared roughly 5%, naive CD8 about 3.2%, memory CD4 roughly 2.4%, memory CD8 about 0.4%. Generally, estimated richness proved larger in naive subsets than it did in memory subsets.

Assay used: immunoSEQ multiplex PCR; TCRdb lists only in-frame clones, some missing. The table lists millions of clones, about 95% of them singletons, with roughly 0.13% in the top ten. Trimming took 4 bases from V and 4 from J, leaving 8 bases between them. The germline CDR1 and CDR2 sequences are KGHSH and LQKENI. This CDR3 comprises 13 residues. This clone has a single count. What it recognizes is unknown. In the same sample, other DNA sequences code for this CDR3. Sample: naive CD4+ T cells sorted from blood. This sample's subset: CD45RA+ positively selected. This TCR was recovered from a young man in good health. The chain links TRBV18 to TRBJ1-5; TRBD1 might be the D (6 bases). As DNA, the CDR3 is TGTGCCAGCTCACAGGACAGTAATCAGCCCCAGCATTTT. Amino acids: CASSQDSNQPQHF. The full variable domain, in which reference TRBV18 and TRBJ1-5 provide the parts outside the CDR3, is NAGVMQNPRHLVRRRGQEARLRCSPMKGHSHVYWYRQLPEEGLKFMVYLQKENIIDESGMPKERFSAEFPKEGPSILRIQQVVRGDSAAYFCASSQDSNQPQHFGDGTRLSIL.